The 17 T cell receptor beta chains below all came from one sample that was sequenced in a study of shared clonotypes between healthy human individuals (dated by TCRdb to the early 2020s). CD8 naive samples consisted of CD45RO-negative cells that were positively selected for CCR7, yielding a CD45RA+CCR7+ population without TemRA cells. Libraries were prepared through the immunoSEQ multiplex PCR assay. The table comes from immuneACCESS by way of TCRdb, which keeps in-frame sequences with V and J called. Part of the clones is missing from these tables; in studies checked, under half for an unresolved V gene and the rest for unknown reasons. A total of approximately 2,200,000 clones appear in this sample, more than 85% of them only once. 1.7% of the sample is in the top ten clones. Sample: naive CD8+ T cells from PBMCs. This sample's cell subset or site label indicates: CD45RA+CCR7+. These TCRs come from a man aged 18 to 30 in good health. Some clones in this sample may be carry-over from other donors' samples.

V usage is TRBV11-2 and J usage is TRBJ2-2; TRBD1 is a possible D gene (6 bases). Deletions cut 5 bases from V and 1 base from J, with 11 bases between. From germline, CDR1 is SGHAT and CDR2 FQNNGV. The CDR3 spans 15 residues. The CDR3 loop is CASSILQGNTGELFF. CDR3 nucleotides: TGTGCCAGCAGCATATTACAGGGGAACACCGGGGAGCTGTTTTTT.

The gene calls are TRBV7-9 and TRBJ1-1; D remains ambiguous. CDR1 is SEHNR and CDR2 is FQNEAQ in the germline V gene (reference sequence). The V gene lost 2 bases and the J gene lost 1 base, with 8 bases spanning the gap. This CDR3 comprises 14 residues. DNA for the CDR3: TGTGCCAGCAGCTTATTTTGGCCGAACACTGAAGCTTTCTTT. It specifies CASSLFWPNTEAFF.

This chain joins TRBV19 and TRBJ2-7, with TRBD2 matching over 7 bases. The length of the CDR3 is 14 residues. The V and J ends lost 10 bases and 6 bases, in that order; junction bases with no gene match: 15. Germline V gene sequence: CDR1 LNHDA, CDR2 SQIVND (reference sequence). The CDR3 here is CATTGVGGPGEQYF. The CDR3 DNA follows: TGTGCCACCACGGGGGTGGGAGGGCCCGGCGAGCAGTACTTC.

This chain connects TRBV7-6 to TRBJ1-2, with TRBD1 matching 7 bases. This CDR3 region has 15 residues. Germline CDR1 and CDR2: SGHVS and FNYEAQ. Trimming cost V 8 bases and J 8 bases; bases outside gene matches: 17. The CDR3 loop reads CASLRGGSISDGYTF. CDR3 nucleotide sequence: TGTGCCAGCCTCAGGGGGGGCTCGATTTCAGACGGCTACACCTTC.

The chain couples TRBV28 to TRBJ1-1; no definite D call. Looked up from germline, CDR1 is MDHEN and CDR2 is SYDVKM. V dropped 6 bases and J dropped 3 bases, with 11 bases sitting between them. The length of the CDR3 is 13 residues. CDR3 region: CASSILVDTEAFF. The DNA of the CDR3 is TGTGCCAGCAGCATACTAGTGGACACTGAAGCTTTCTTT.

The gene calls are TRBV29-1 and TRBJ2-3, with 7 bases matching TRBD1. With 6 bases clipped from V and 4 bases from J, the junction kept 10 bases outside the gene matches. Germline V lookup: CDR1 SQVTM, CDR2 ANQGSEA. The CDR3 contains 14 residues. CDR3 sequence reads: CSVGKDRISDTQYF. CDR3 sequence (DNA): TGCAGCGTGGGGAAGGACAGGATTTCAGATACGCAGTATTTT.

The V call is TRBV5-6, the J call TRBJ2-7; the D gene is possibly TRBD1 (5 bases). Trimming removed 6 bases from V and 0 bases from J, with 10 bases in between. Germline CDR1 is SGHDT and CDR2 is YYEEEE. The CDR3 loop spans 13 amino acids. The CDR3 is CASTRAPSYEQYF. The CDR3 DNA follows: TGTGCCAGCACCAGGGCACCCTCCTACGAGCAGTACTTC.

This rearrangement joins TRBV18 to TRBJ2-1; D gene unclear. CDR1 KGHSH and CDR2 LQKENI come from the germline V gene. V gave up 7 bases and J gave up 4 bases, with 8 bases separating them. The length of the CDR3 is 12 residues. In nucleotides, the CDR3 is TGTGCCAGCTTGGCTGGGTACAATGAGCAGTTCTTC. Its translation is CASLAGYNEQFF.

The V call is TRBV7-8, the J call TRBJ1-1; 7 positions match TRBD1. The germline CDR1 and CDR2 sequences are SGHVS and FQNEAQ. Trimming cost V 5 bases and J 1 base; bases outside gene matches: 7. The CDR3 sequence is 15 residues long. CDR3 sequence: CASSELNRGNTEAFF. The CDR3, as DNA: TGTGCCAGCAGCGAGTTGAACAGGGGGAACACTGAAGCTTTCTTT.

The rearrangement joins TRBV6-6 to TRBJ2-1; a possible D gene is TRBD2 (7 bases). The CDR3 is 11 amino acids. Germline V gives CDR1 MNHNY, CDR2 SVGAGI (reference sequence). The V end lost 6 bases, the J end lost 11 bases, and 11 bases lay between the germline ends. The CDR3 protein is CASRAGHQQFF. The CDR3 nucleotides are TGTGCCAGCAGAGCGGGACACCAGCAGTTCTTC.

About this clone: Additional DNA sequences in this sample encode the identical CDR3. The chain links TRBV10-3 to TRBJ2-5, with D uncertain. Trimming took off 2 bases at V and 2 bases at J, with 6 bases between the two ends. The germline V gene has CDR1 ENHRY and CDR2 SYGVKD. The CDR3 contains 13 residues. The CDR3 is CAISETVQETQYF. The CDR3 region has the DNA TGTGCCATCAGTGAGACGGTACAAGAGACCCAGTACTTC.

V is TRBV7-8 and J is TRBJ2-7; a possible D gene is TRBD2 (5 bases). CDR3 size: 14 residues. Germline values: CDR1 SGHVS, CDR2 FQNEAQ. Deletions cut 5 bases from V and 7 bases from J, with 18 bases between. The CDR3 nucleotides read TGTGCCAGCAGCCCGTACAGAGGGTATCAGGAGCAGTACTTC. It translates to CASSPYRGYQEQYF.

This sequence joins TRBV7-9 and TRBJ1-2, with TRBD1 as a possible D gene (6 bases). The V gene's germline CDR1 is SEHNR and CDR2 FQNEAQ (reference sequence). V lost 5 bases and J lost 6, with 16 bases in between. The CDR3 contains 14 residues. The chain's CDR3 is CASSTRGGLDGYTF. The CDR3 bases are TGTGCCAGCAGCACACGAGGGGGTTTGGATGGCTACACCTTC. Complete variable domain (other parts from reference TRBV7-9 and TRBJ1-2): DTGVSQNPRHKITKRGQNVTFRCDPISEHNRLYWYRQTLGQGPEFLTYFQNEAQLEKSRLLSDRFSAERPKGSFSTLEIQRTEQGDSAMYLCASSTRGGLDGYTFGSGTRLTVV.

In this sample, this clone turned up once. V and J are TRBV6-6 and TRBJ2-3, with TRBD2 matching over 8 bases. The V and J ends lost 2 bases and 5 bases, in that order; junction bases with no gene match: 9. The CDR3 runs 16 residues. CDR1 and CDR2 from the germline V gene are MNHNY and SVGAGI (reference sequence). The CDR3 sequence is CASSYGQRESGDTQYF. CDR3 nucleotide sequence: TGTGCCAGCAGTTACGGGCAGCGGGAGTCGGGAGATACGCAGTATTTT.

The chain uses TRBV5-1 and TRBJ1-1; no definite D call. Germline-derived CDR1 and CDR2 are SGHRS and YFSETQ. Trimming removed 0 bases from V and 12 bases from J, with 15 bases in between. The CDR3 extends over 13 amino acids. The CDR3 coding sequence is TGCGCCAGCAGCTTGGCGGATTCCCCAGGACCTTTCTTT. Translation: CASSLADSPGPFF. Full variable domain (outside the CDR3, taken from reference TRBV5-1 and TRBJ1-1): KAGVTQTPRYLIKTRGQQVTLSCSPISGHRSVSWYQQTPGQGLQFLFEYFSETQRNKGNFPGRFSGRQFSNSRSEMNVSTLELGDSALYLCASSLADSPGPFFGQGTRLTVV.

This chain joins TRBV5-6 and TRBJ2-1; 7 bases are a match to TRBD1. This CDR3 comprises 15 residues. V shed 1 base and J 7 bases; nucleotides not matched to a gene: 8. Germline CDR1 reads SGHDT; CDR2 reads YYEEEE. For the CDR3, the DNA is TGTGCCAGCAGCTTGAGACAGGGAGTGTGGAATGAGCAGTTCTTC. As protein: CASSLRQGVWNEQFF.

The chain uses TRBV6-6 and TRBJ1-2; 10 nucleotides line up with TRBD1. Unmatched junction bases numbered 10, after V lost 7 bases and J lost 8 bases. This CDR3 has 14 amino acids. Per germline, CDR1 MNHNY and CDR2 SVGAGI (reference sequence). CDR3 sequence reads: CASIDSGTGDGYTF. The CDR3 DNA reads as TGTGCCAGCATTGACTCAGGGACAGGGGACGGCTACACCTTC.